The source of this T cell receptor (beta chain) is a study of shared clonotypes between healthy human individuals. Study-wide results and caveats: For naive CD4 cells, roughly 5% of clonotypes were shared across a handful of donors.

Trimming at V came to 4 bases and at J to 6 bases, leaving 8 bases not matched to a gene. This CDR3 comprises 14 residues. Germline lookup yields CDR1 SGHDT and CDR2 YYEEEE. This clone has only one observation. Its antigen remains unknown. Running of the assay took place at deep level. Assay used: immunoSEQ multiplex PCR; TCRdb lists only in-frame clones, some missing. The sample records some 2 million clones, approximately 94% being singletons. Naive CD8 cells lacked CD45RO, underwent positive selection for CCR7 and left out terminally differentiated effector memory CD45RA+ cells. Specimen: naive CD8+ T cells sorted from blood. The chain has TRBV5-6 and TRBJ2-7; 9 bases map to TRBD1. This sequence originates from a man aged 18 to 29 in good health. CDR3 protein: CASSPPGQGGEQYF. The CDR3 nucleotides read TGTGCCAGCAGCCCTCCGGGACAGGGAGGCGAGCAGTACTTC.